This T cell receptor (beta chain) was sequenced in a study of T cell repertoires in cytomegalovirus infection. Study as a whole: Both a matching HLA type and CMV infection were indicated by public TCR beta signatures. Study results and limitations: Carriage of CMV together with the relevant HLA was identifiable through cumulative public TCR beta family frequency. What dominated the ex vivo response were HLA-C-restricted CMV-specific TCR beta clonotypes.

On this clonotype itself: The antigen is undetermined.

This CDR3 has 11 amino acids. Trimming pared 5 bases from V and 8 bases from J, leaving 12 bases between. Germline values: CDR1 DFQATT, CDR2 SNEGSKA (reference sequence). One entry per CDR3 protein, called by TCRdb with MiXCR from the reads. Altogether about 140,000 distinct CDR3 sequences are present, 5.5% to 8% being singletons, with the ten largest covering approximately 19%. Material for sequencing was PBMCs. The genes are TRBV20-1 and TRBJ1-1; D ambiguous. The clonotype comes from a human donor in good health (CMV status not recorded). Some clones in this sample may be carry-over from other donors' samples. The CDR3 region is CSARALREAFF. As DNA, the CDR3 is TGCAGTGCTCGGGCCTTAAGGGAAGCTTTCTTT.